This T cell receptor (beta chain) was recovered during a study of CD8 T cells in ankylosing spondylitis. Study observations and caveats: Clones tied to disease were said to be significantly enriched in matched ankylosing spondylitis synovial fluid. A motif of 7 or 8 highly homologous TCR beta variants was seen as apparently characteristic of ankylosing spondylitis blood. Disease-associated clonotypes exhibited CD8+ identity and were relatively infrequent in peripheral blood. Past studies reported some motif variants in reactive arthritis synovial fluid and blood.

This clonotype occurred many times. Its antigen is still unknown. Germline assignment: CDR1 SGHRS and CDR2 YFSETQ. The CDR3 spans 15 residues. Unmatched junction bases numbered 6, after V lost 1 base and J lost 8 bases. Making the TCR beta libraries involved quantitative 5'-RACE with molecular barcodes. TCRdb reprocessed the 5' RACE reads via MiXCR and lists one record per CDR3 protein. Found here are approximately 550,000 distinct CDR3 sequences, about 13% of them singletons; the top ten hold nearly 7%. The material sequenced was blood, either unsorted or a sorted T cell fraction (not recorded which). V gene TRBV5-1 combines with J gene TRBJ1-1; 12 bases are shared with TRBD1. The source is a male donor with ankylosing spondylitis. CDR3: CASSLIGTGGEEAFF. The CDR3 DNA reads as TGCGCCAGCAGCTTGATAGGGACAGGGGGCGAGGAAGCTTTCTTT. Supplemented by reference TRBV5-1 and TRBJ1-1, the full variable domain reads KAGVTQTPRYLIKTRGQQVTLSCSPISGHRSVSWYQQTPGQGLQFLFEYFSETQRNKGNFPGRFSGRQFSNSRSEMNVSTLELGDSALYLCASSLIGTGGEEAFFGQGTRLTVV.